The following is a T cell receptor beta chain sequence with its context. These data belong to a study of technical replicates of blood from a few donors. Sequencing used immunoSEQ multiplex PCR; TCRdb keeps in-frame clones, though not all of them. Among tens of thousands of clones listed, about 94% were seen once. Germline V lookup: CDR1 SQVTM, CDR2 ANQGSEA. The germline V and J ends were trimmed by 1 base and 1 base, with 22 bases remaining between them. There are 18 residues in the CDR3. The V gene is TRBV29-1, the J gene TRBJ1-1; D is possibly TRBD1 (5 bases). Sequenced: T cells isolated from PBMCs. This TCR came from a human donor in good health. CDR3 region: CSVEALGGRIIGNTEAFF. CDR3 sequence (DNA): TGCAGCGTTGAAGCCCTCGGGGGTCGGATTATAGGGAACACTGAAGCTTTCTTT.